This T cell receptor (beta chain) originates from a study of blood T cell repertoires in COVID-19. V gave up 0 bases and J gave up 2 bases, with 18 bases separating them. From germline, CDR1 is LGHNA and CDR2 YSLEER. This CDR3 spans 18 amino acids. Method: immunoSEQ multiplex PCR; TCRdb's copy keeps in-frame clones and lacks some. Of 210,000 or so clones in the sample, less than 85% were seen once. The sequence derives from a man aged 55 to 70 who had recovered from COVID-19. The chain recombines TRBV4-3 with TRBJ2-3, with D perhaps TRBD1 (6 bases). Sequencing was carried out using PBMCs or T cells enriched from blood (not recorded which). The CDR3 nucleotides read TGCGCCAGCAGCCAAGAGGCAGGGGCTTGGTCCCACACAGATACGCAGTATTTT. Amino acids: CASSQEAGAWSHTDTQYF.